The sequence of this TCR beta chain was determined in a study of blood T cell repertoires in COVID-19. Overall study: From T cells, B-cell-depleted T cells, or PBMCs came the material, which was cDNA or gDNA.

CDR1 is SNHLY and CDR2 is FYNNEI in the germline V gene. The CDR3 totals 16 residues. Germline trimming cut 6 bases from V and 6 bases from J; bases unmatched to any gene: 5. Shortly before study entry, within 2 weeks, exposed participants had met a COVID-19 case. Here immunoSEQ multiplex PCR was the method, and the copy in TCRdb shows in-frame clones only, minus some. The profile covers hundreds of thousands of clones, with around 91% appearing a single time and about 16% taken by the ten largest. The sample comprised PBMCs or T cells enriched from blood (not recorded which). This chain connects TRBV2 to TRBJ2-2; 15 bases line up with TRBD2. The receptor comes from a man aged 30 to 45 who had been exposed to COVID-19. In DNA, the CDR3 is TGTGCCAGCAGGCCCGGACTAGCGGGGGGGGCCGGGGAGCTGTTTTTT. It specifies CASRPGLAGGAGELFF.